These 24 T cell receptor beta chains originate from one sample sequenced in a study of T cell repertoires in cytomegalovirus infection. The antigens these receptors bind are not known. One entry per CDR3 protein, called by TCRdb with MiXCR from the reads. The sample lists 8,000 or so distinct CDR3 sequences; roughly 53% were seen once. The sequenced sample consisted of PBMCs, sequenced either directly or after in vitro stimulation (not recorded which). The receptors originated from a human donor in good health (CMV status not recorded). Some clones in this sample may be carry-over from other donors' samples.

Comments on this clonotype: This CDR3 is missing its conserved last phenylalanine or tryptophan, likely due to a read error. It is unclear where the CDR3 begins or ends on the DNA, so no DNA is shown, and the CDR3 is as TCRdb lists it. The chain uses TRBV7-9 and TRBJ2-1. CDR1 SEHNR and CDR2 FQNEAQ come from the germline V gene (reference sequence). Including both end residues, the CDR3 is 16 amino acids long. The CDR3 loop is CAISLLGISTYKDKFC.

By share, this clonotype counts as large. The genes are TRBV7-9 and TRBJ2-7, with TRBD1 matching over 12 bases. The V and J ends lost 6 bases and 3 bases, in that order; junction bases with no gene match: 6. Germline V gives CDR1 SEHNR, CDR2 FQNEAQ (reference sequence). This CDR3 is built from 15 residues. The CDR3 coding sequence is TGTGCCAGCAGTGACCGGGACAGGGGGCACTACGAGCAGTACTTC. Encoded protein: CASSDRDRGHYEQYF.

This chain links TRBV12-5 with TRBJ2-1; unclear D gene. Germline CDR1 reads LGHNT; CDR2 reads FRNRAP. The CDR3 spans 19 residues. With 0 bases removed from V and 2 bases from J, the gap between germline ends came to 20 bases. CDR3 coding DNA: TGTGCTAGTGGTTTGGTATCGGTAATATGTTCCGTCCCCTACAATGAGCAGTTCTTC. It encodes CASGLVSVICSVPYNEQFF.

The V call is TRBV27, the J call TRBJ2-7, with D perhaps TRBD2 (6 bases). V lost 2 bases and J 4 bases, leaving 12 bases between the germline ends. CDR1 and CDR2 from the germline V gene are MNHEY and SMNVEV (reference sequence). The CDR3 has 14 residues. CDR3 sequence reads: CASSLGGDEYEQYF. The CDR3 DNA reads TGTGCCAGCAGTTTAGGCGGGGACGAGTACGAGCAGTACTTC.

By share, this clonotype ranks as medium-sized. The chain joins TRBV7-9 to TRBJ1-6, with D perhaps TRBD1 (5 bases). This CDR3 region has 16 residues. Trimming left V 5 bases short and J 9 bases short, with 20 bases between. The germline CDR1 and CDR2 sequences are SEHNR and FQNEAQ (reference sequence). The CDR3 DNA reads TGTGCCAGCAGCCTCCATACGCAGGGTGTGGGTTCACCCCTCCACTTT. Its protein product is CASSLHTQGVGSPLHF. Using reference TRBV7-9 and TRBJ1-6 for the parts outside the CDR3, the full variable domain is DTGVSQNPRHKITKRGQNVTFRCDPISEHNRLYWYRQTLGQGPEFLTYFQNEAQLEKSRLLSDRFSAERPKGSFSTLEIQRTEQGDSAMYLCASSLHTQGVGSPLHFGNGTRLTVT.

This clonotype appeared a few times. The rearrangement links TRBV12-3 or TRBV12-4 to TRBJ1-2; D might be TRBD1 (5 bases). The CDR3 is 12 residues long. V lost 4 bases and J 7 bases, leaving 10 bases between the germline ends. In DNA, the CDR3 is TGTGCCAGCAGTTCGGATAGGGGTGGCTACACCTTC. Translated, it gives CASSSDRGGYTF.

Regarding this clonotype: This sequence may be a read error, since a much larger clone differs from it by one base. In DNA form, the CDR3 reads TGTGCCAGCACCTCGCTTTCTGGGGAGCAGGTCTTC. This gives the protein CASTSLSGEQVF. The chain joins TRBV6-2 or TRBV6-3 to TRBJ2-1, with D perhaps matching TRBD2 (5 bases). The CDR3 sequence is 12 residues long. Germline values: CDR1 MNHEY, CDR2 SVGEGT.

Details on this clonotype: A read error is likely, as this CDR3 ends without the conserved phenylalanine or tryptophan. The chain has TRBV27 and TRBJ2-5, with D possibly being TRBD1 or TRBD2 (5 bases each). The CDR3 totals 16 residues. CDR1 MNHEY and CDR2 SMNVEV come from the germline V gene (reference sequence). The ends were cut back, 2 bases at V and 0 bases at J, with 13 bases in the middle. The CDR3 spells CASSLPVGAHQETQYL. In nucleotides, the CDR3 is TGTGCCAGCAGTTTACCTGTCGGGGCCCACCAAGAGACCCAGTACTTA.

The rearrangement uses TRBV6-4 and TRBJ1-2, with a weak D call TRBD1 (5 bases). The CDR3 extends over 14 amino acids. Germline-derived CDR1 and CDR2 are MRHNA and SNTAGT. V was shortened by 6 bases and J by 8 bases, with 19 bases between the two germline ends. CDR3 in DNA: TGTGCCAGCAGCCCACAGGAATCTAGCCTCGGCTACACCTTC. Its protein is CASSPQESSLGYTF.

A word on this clonotype: A junction boundary mismatches the germline segment, possibly from a read error. The V and J genes are TRBV27 and TRBJ1-2; D is possibly TRBD1 (6 bases). The CDR3 contains 15 residues. Per germline, CDR1 MNHEY and CDR2 SMNVEV (reference sequence). The CDR3 DNA is TGTGCCCTCAGTTCTAATCAGGGGCATAACTATGGCTACACCTTT. Translating gives CALSSNQGHNYGYTF.

This clonotype was seen a few times. The chain joins TRBV24-1 to TRBJ2-5; 8 bases are a match to TRBD1. Germline-derived CDR1 and CDR2 are KGHDR and SFDVKD. The length of the CDR3 is 14 residues. Trimming cost V 3 bases and J 8 bases; bases outside gene matches: 7. The CDR3: CATSDVTGAYTQYF. In DNA form, the CDR3 reads TGTGCCACCAGTGATGTGACAGGGGCATATACCCAGTACTTC.

The CDR3 protein is CASSFWGGAPDTQYF. For the CDR3, the DNA is TGTGCCAGCAGCTTTTGGGGGGGGGCGCCAGATACGCAGTATTTT. The chain couples TRBV11-2 to TRBJ2-3, with a tentative D call TRBD2 (7 bases). The V and J ends lost 3 bases and 4 bases respectively, with 14 bases between them. The germline gives CDR1 SGHAT, CDR2 FQNNGV. This CDR3 has 15 residues. The whole variable domain, filled in from reference TRBV11-2 and TRBJ2-3, reads EAGVAQSPRYKIIEKRQSVAFWCNPISGHATLYWYQQILGQGPKLLIQFQNNGVVDDSQLPKDRFSAERLKGVDSTLKIQPAKLEDSAVYLCASSFWGGAPDTQYFGPGTRLTVL.

This clonotype appeared a single time. V is TRBV5-5 and J is TRBJ2-5; no clear D. The CDR3 extends over 17 amino acids. Germline V lookup: CDR1 SGHKS, CDR2 YYEKEE (reference sequence). V was trimmed by 4 bases and J by 1 base, leaving 20 bases between them. DNA of the CDR3: TGTGCCAGCAGCGGCGACCACAGAGGACCCTTCCAAGAGACCCAGTACTTC. Protein product: CASSGDHRGPFQETQYF.

The V call is TRBV7-2, the J call TRBJ1-5, with TRBD1 identical over 11 bases. With V trimmed by 4 bases and J by 6 bases, 5 bases remained unmatched. Germline CDR1 is SGHTA and CDR2 is FQGNSA. CDR3 length: 15 residues. Here the CDR3 reads CASSWGTGGGQPQHF. The CDR3 nucleotides are TGTGCCAGCAGCTGGGGGACAGGGGGAGGTCAGCCCCAGCATTTT.

Concerning this clonotype itself: The junction departs from germline at one end; a sequencing error may be responsible. The chain employs TRBV7-6 and TRBJ1-5, with no clear D. This CDR3 region has 15 residues. Germline V gene data show CDR1 as SGHVS and CDR2 as FNYEAQ. The chain's CDR3 is CSIGPETYSKQPQHF. CDR3 in DNA: TGTTCCATCGGCCCCGAAACATACAGCAAGCAGCCCCAGCATTTT.

The rearrangement joins TRBV12-3 or TRBV12-4 to TRBJ2-1; D unclear. The ends were cut back, 9 bases at V and 1 base at J, with 31 bases in the middle. CDR3 length: 20 residues. Here the CDR3 reads CARSSLSLLCGERSYNEQFF. CDR3 in DNA: TGTGCCAGGAGCTCCCTAAGCCTCCTTTGTGGAGAAAGGTCCTACAATGAGCAGTTCTTC.

This clonotype was picked up one time. One junction end disagrees with the germline gene, perhaps due to a read error. The chain combines TRBV7-9 with TRBJ2-1; the D gene is possibly TRBD2 (6 bases). CDR1 SEHNR and CDR2 FQNEAQ come from the germline V gene (reference sequence). The CDR3 sequence is 16 residues long. The CDR3 bases are TGTGCCAGCAGCGTGTTTGGACTATCCACCTACCATGAGCAGTTCTTC. Amino acid sequence: CASSVFGLSTYHEQFF.

As concerns this clonotype: This may stem from a read error, because a much larger clone lies one nucleotide away. As DNA, the CDR3 is TGTGCCAGTATCGGTGGCACTGAAGCTTGCTTT. Translated: CASIGGTEACF. The chain links TRBV19 to TRBJ1-1; D is uncertain. The CDR3 has 11 residues. CDR1 LNHDA and CDR2 SQIVND come from the germline V gene (reference sequence).

Relative to its sample, this clonotype is medium-sized. The chain recombines TRBV19 with TRBJ2-1, with TRBD1 identical over 9 bases. V was pared by 7 bases and J by 5 bases, with 6 bases of the junction left unmatched. Germline V gene sequence: CDR1 LNHDA, CDR2 SQIVND (reference sequence). The CDR3 totals 14 residues. In nucleotides, the CDR3 is TGTGCCAGTACCCGGACAGGGGAAAACAATGAGCAGTTCTTC. Its protein is CASTRTGENNEQFF.

This clonotype was found once. Since a much larger clone is just one base distant, this may be a read error. This CDR3 is missing its conserved last phenylalanine or tryptophan, likely due to a read error. The V and J genes are TRBV7-6 and TRBJ2-3; 9 bases match TRBD2. V trimming: 6 bases; J trimming: 5 bases; junction bases outside the gene matches: 9. The germline CDR1 and CDR2 sequences are SGHVS and FNYEAQ. The CDR3 contains 15 residues. In DNA, the CDR3 is TGTGCCAGCAGTCATCCTAGCGGGGTGGTAGATACGCAGTATTGT. The encoded protein is CASSHPSGVVDTQYC.

This clonotype is labeled as medium-sized. This sequence joins TRBV27 and TRBJ1-6, with D unclear. The CDR3 loop spans 13 amino acids. Germline values: CDR1 MNHEY, CDR2 SMNVEV (reference sequence). The V end lost 4 bases, the J end lost 6 bases, and 7 bases lay between the germline ends. This CDR3 is CASSSVSNSPLHF. The CDR3 bases are TGTGCCAGCAGTTCCGTCTCTAATTCACCCCTCCACTTT.

The chain has TRBV12-3 or TRBV12-4 and TRBJ1-1; the D gene is possibly TRBD1 (6 bases). Trimming took off 6 bases at V and 6 bases at J, with 23 bases between the two ends. The length of the CDR3 is 16 residues. The chain's CDR3 is CASSLRGSQQGPEAFF. CDR3 bases: TGTGCCAGCAGCCTCAGGGGTTCCCAACAGGGCCCTGAAGCTTTCTTT.

This clonotype was picked up a small number of times. V usage is TRBV7-6 and J usage is TRBJ2-7, with D maybe TRBD1 (6 bases). Trimming took 5 bases from V and 6 from J, leaving 14 bases between them. Germline CDR1 reads SGHVS; CDR2 reads FNYEAQ. This CDR3 contains 13 residues. The CDR3 reads CASSPGQTGEQYF. For the CDR3, the DNA is TGTGCCAGCAGCCCAGGACAGACCGGCGAGCAGTACTTC. The full variable domain, rest sourced from reference TRBV7-6 and TRBJ2-7, is GAGVSQSPRYKVTKRGQDVALRCDPISGHVSLYWYRQALGQGPEFLTYFNYEAQQDKSGLPNDRFSAERPEGSISTLTIQRTEQRDSAMYRCASSPGQTGEQYFGPGTRLTVT.

J is TRBJ1-2 and V is TRBV6-8, with D unclear. The CDR3 is 14 residues long. The V and J ends lost 11 bases and 3 bases respectively, with 19 bases between them. CDR1 and CDR2 from the germline V gene are MNHGY and SAAAGT. For the CDR3, the DNA is TGTGCCCTCAGTTACTCGGCAACCCACTATGGCTACACCTTC. Protein sequence: CALSYSATHYGYTF.